Following are 2 T cell receptor beta chains from one sample sequenced in a study of blood T cell repertoires in COVID-19. The table came from immunoSEQ multiplex PCR; TCRdb's copy has only in-frame clones and leaves some out. The sample shows tens of thousands of clones, around 80% of them seen only once. Material for sequencing was peripheral blood. These receptors were obtained from a woman of 80 years or more with active or convalescent COVID-19.

This clone showed up just once. CDR3: CASSLVEVQPQHF. The CDR3 DNA is TGTGCCAGCAGTTTAGTGGAGGTGCAGCCCCAGCATTTT. The V and J genes are TRBV12-3 or TRBV12-4 and TRBJ1-5; D uncertain. The ends were cut back, 1 base at V and 7 bases at J, with 8 bases in the middle. This CDR3 contains 13 residues.

This sequence joins TRBV27 and TRBJ2-1; TRBD1 might be the D (5 bases). Trimming pared 5 bases from V and 6 bases from J, leaving 11 bases between. The germline CDR1 and CDR2 sequences are MNHEY and SMNVEV (reference sequence). This CDR3 has 13 amino acids. The CDR3 here is CASSLPQGNEQFF. CDR3 nucleotides: TGTGCCAGCAGTCTCCCCCAGGGCAATGAGCAGTTCTTC.